The 9 T cell receptor beta chains below were found in one sample sequenced in a study of identical twins. TCRdb re-called the 5' RACE reads with MiXCR, one entry per CDR3 protein. The top ten hold 1.5% to 2% of the sample, which has about 890,000 distinct CDR3 sequences, approximately 13% seen once. These data are also associated with another study on yellow fever vaccine responses in identical twins.

Sequenced material: PBMCs. These receptors all stem from a woman between 18 and 29 years old in good health.

At least ten counts were recorded for this clonotype. The V gene is TRBV15, the J gene TRBJ2-5; possible D gene TRBD1, 5 bases. CDR3 length: 13 residues. Germline V CDR1 and CDR2: LNHNV, YYDKDF (reference sequence). Trimming stripped 6 bases from V and 3 bases from J, with 11 bases between. CDR3 in amino acids: CATRSQVKETQYF. In DNA form, the CDR3 reads TGTGCCACCAGGTCACAGGTAAAAGAGACCCAGTACTTC. The entire variable domain, with the rest obtained from reference TRBV15 and TRBJ2-5, is as follows: DAMVIQNPRYQVTQFGKPVTLSCSQTLNHNVMYWYQQKSSQAPKLLFHYYDKDFNNEADTPDNFQSRRPNTSFCFLDIRSPGLGDTAMYLCATRSQVKETQYFGPGTRLLVL.

This sequence joins TRBV12-3 or TRBV12-4 and TRBJ2-1; D is uncertain. Trimming took off 6 bases at V and 6 bases at J, with 9 bases between the two ends. This CDR3 spans 12 amino acids. CDR3 amino acids: CASSQTFNEQFF. The CDR3 DNA sequence: TGTGCCAGCAGCCAAACCTTCAATGAGCAGTTCTTC.

This clonotype turned up a few times. The chain employs TRBV7-6 and TRBJ1-1; no reliable D call. Trimming pared 1 base from V and 1 base from J, leaving 7 bases between. In germline, CDR1 is SGHVS, CDR2 FNYEAQ. This CDR3 region has 14 residues. CDR3 DNA sequence: TGTGCCAGCAGCTTAGACGAGGCGAACACTGAAGCTTTCTTT. Translated: CASSLDEANTEAFF. The full variable domain, in which reference TRBV7-6 and TRBJ1-1 provide the parts outside the CDR3, is GAGVSQSPRYKVTKRGQDVALRCDPISGHVSLYWYRQALGQGPEFLTYFNYEAQQDKSGLPNDRFSAERPEGSISTLTIQRTEQRDSAMYRCASSLDEANTEAFFGQGTRLTVV.

This chain joins TRBV11-2 and TRBJ2-7; D gene unclear. Germline CDR1 is SGHAT and CDR2 is FQNNGV. Trimming removed 4 bases at V and 6 bases at J, with 7 bases between. The CDR3 length is 11 residues. The DNA for the CDR3 is TGTGCCAGCAGCTCTTGGGTCGAGCAGTACTTC. Residues: CASSSWVEQYF.

This clonotype was seen at least ten times. The chain employs TRBV29-1 and TRBJ2-3, with 9 bases matching TRBD1. Germline CDR1 is SQVTM and CDR2 is ANQGSEA. CDR3 length: 14 residues. After removal of 7 bases from V and 0 bases from J, the junction contained 5 bases not matched to a gene. In DNA form, the CDR3 reads TGCAGCGCTTACAGGGGGCTGAGCACAGATACGCAGTATTTT. This gives the protein CSAYRGLSTDTQYF.

This clonotype was observed a handful of times. The chain is built from TRBV11-2 and TRBJ1-1, with a weak D call TRBD1 (6 bases). Germline V gives CDR1 SGHAT, CDR2 FQNNGV. The CDR3 runs to 12 residues. The V end lost 5 bases, the J end lost 4 bases, and 8 bases lay between the germline ends. DNA for the CDR3: TGTGCCAGCAGCCACAGGGTCACTGAAGCTTTCTTT. Its translation: CASSHRVTEAFF. The complete variable domain, with remaining parts taken from reference TRBV11-2 and TRBJ1-1, reads EAGVAQSPRYKIIEKRQSVAFWCNPISGHATLYWYQQILGQGPKLLIQFQNNGVVDDSQLPKDRFSAERLKGVDSTLKIQPAKLEDSAVYLCASSHRVTEAFFGQGTRLTVV.

The chain links TRBV15 to TRBJ2-1, with D uncertain. This CDR3 spans 17 amino acids. In germline, CDR1 is LNHNV, CDR2 YYDKDF (reference sequence). V lost 0 bases to trimming and J lost 3 bases, with 15 bases between them. The DNA for the CDR3 is TGTGCCACCAGCAGAGATCGAGGAAAACAACTCTACAATGAGCAGTTCTTC. Its protein product is CATSRDRGKQLYNEQFF.

V is TRBV29-1 and J is TRBJ1-2; 9 nucleotides match TRBD1. Germline lookup yields CDR1 SQVTM and CDR2 ANQGSEA. The CDR3 runs 15 residues. Losses at the gene ends were 6 bases for V and 1 base for J; bases not matched to a gene: 9. CDR3 in amino acids: CSVSTGTGINYGYTF. The CDR3 bases are TGCAGCGTCAGCACCGGGACAGGGATTAACTATGGCTACACCTTC.

This clonotype was detected only a few times. The chain carries TRBV6-5 and TRBJ2-2, with 7 bases matching TRBD2. The CDR3 extends over 17 amino acids. After removal of 3 bases from V and 1 base from J, the junction contained 8 bases not matched to a gene. Per the germline V gene, CDR1 is MNHEY and CDR2 is SVGAGI. The CDR3 sequence: CASSYSRGGLNTGELFF. The CDR3 nucleotides are TGTGCCAGCAGTTATTCAAGGGGAGGGTTGAACACCGGGGAGCTGTTTTTT.